Many counts were recorded for the clone carrying this T cell receptor beta chain. These data are taken from a study of T cells in Graves' hyperthyroidism and ophthalmopathy. Hyperthyroidism was newly diagnosed in patients aged 18 to 65 (duration under 2 months). Patients having uncontrolled infection, another autoimmune disease, pregnancy or lactation were not included. Template material for amplifying TCR beta CDR3 regions consisted of RNA transcripts. A set of HTBI primers served as the primers for a first-round RT-PCR of the TCR CDR3. TCRdb re-called the multiplex PCR reads through MiXCR, storing one row per CDR3 protein. The table lists a few hundred thousand distinct CDR3 sequences, roughly 50% of them singletons. There are 14 residues in the CDR3. The V gene lost 3 bases and the J gene lost 0 bases, with 11 bases spanning the gap. Per germline, CDR1 DFQATT and CDR2 SNEGSKA (reference sequence).

V is TRBV20-1 and J is TRBJ1-1; D ambiguous. The sequence was obtained from a woman between 18 and 30 years old with Graves' hyperthyroidism. The material sequenced was peripheral blood or thyroid tissue (not recorded which). In nucleotides, the CDR3 is TGCAGTGCTAGGCGAGGGCACATGAACACTGAAGCTTTCTTT. As protein: CSARRGHMNTEAFF.